The 6 T cell receptor beta chains given below trace back to one sample, sequenced in a study of cytomegalovirus exposure and HLA in healthy donors. The repertoire was sequenced with immunoSEQ multiplex PCR; TCRdb's copy has only in-frame clones and lacks some. The table records approximately 270,000 clones, 85% to 90% of them present only once. The specimen was PBMCs. Receptors originate from a woman aged 18-30 years in good health and CMV-seronegative.

This CDR3 is CASSFVSGGRPGYTF. The CDR3 bases are TGTGCCAGCAGTTTCGTGTCAGGGGGCAGGCCTGGCTACACCTTC. This chain links TRBV27 with TRBJ1-2; 8 nucleotides match TRBD1. V was clipped by 3 bases and J by 7 bases; unmatched bases: 10. The CDR3 runs to 15 residues. Germline V CDR1 and CDR2: MNHEY, SMNVEV (reference sequence).

The chain links TRBV10-3 to TRBJ1-2; TRBD1 aligns across 8 bases. CDR1 is ENHRY and CDR2 is SYGVKD in the germline V gene. The trim removed 2 bases at V and 5 bases at J, leaving 16 bases unmatched. This CDR3 comprises 18 residues. CDR3 bases: TGTGCCATCAGTGAGCCGACCTCCCTCATTGACAGGGGTTATGGCTACACCTTC. This encodes CAISEPTSLIDRGYGYTF.

J is TRBJ2-1 and V is TRBV6-5, with TRBD1 as a possible D gene (6 bases). From germline, CDR1 is MNHEY and CDR2 SVGAGI. The CDR3 has 16 amino acids. Trimming removed 0 bases from V and 8 bases from J, with 17 bases in between. CDR3 DNA: TGTGCCAGCAGTTACTCGGGGGCCCTGGGGGCTCATGAGCAGTTCTTC. It yields the protein CASSYSGALGAHEQFF.

The rearrangement joins TRBV30 to TRBJ2-5; TRBD1 is a possible D gene (5 bases). The CDR3 spans 13 residues. In germline, CDR1 is GTSNPN, CDR2 SVGIG (reference sequence). The V and J ends lost 8 bases and 3 bases respectively, with 16 bases between them. This CDR3 is CAAEGVAEETQYF. The CDR3 bases are TGTGCCGCGGAAGGGGTCGCTGAAGAGACCCAGTACTTC. The full variable domain, in which reference TRBV30 and TRBJ2-5 provide the parts outside the CDR3, is SQTIHQWPATLVQPVGSPLSLECTVEGTSNPNLYWYRQAAGRGLQLLFYSVGIGQISSEVPQNLSASRPQDRQFILSSKKLLLSDSGFYLCAAEGVAEETQYFGPGTRLLVL.

The genes are TRBV15 and TRBJ2-5; 9 positions agree with TRBD1. Germline assignment: CDR1 LNHNV and CDR2 YYDKDF (reference sequence). The CDR3 contains 15 residues. Unmatched junction bases numbered 4, after V lost 5 bases and J lost 0 bases. The CDR3 loop reads CATSQDRGYQETQYF. CDR3 sequence (DNA): TGTGCCACCAGCCAAGACAGGGGGTACCAAGAGACCCAGTACTTC.

The chain recombines TRBV7-9 with TRBJ2-3, with 11 bases aligning to TRBD2. V was pared by 3 bases and J by 5 bases, with 4 bases of the junction left unmatched. There are 15 residues in the CDR3. CDR1 and CDR2 from the germline V gene are SEHNR and FQNEAQ (reference sequence). The CDR3 loop is CASSLLAGGEDTQYF. The CDR3 region has the DNA TGTGCCAGCAGCTTGCTAGCGGGGGGCGAAGATACGCAGTATTTT.